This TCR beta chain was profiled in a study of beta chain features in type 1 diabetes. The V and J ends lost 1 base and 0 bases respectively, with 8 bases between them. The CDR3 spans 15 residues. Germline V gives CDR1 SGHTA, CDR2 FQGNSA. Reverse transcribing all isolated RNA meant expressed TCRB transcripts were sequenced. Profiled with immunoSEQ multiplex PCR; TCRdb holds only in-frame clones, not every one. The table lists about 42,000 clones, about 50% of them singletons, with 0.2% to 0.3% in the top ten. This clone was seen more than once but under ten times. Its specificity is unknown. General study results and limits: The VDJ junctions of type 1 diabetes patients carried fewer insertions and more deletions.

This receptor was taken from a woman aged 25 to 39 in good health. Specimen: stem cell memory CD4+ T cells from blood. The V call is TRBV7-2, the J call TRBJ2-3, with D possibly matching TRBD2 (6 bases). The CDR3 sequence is CASSLVGTSTDTQYF. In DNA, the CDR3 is TGTGCCAGCAGCTTAGTGGGGACTAGCACAGATACGCAGTATTTT. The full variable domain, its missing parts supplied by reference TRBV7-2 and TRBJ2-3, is GAGVSQSPSNKVTEKGKDVELRCDPISGHTALYWYRQSLGQGLEFLIYFQGNSAPDKSGLPSDRFSAERTGGSVSTLTIQRTQQEDSAVYLCASSLVGTSTDTQYFGPGTRLTVL.